One sample yielded the 14 T cell receptor beta chains listed below, sequenced in a study of vaccination effects on CD4 cells after COVID-19. The antigens these receptors bind are not known. Pools of viral peptides were used by the ViraFEST assay to expand antigen-specific CD4+ T cells ahead of sequencing. It was after roughly ten days of culture that CD4+ T cells were isolated. Participants got two doses of BNT162b2 or mRNA-1273 vaccine. The method was immunoSEQ multiplex PCR; TCRdb's version includes in-frame clones alone and lacks a portion of them. The table has under 40,000 clones, 72% seen once. The sample was CD4+ T cells from PBMCs cultured with HCoV-229E spike peptides, taken after COVID-19 vaccination. These receptors came from a human donor who received a COVID-19 vaccine.

J is TRBJ2-7 and V is TRBV4-1; unclear D gene. The CDR3 consists of 16 residues. The germline V and J ends were trimmed by 1 base and 3 bases, with 16 bases remaining between them. Germline CDR1 is MGHRA and CDR2 is YSYEKL. Written as DNA, the CDR3 is TGCGCCAGCAGCCAAGTCCCCCTAGTGGCCCTCTACGAGCAGTACTTC. Translating gives CASSQVPLVALYEQYF.

The chain links TRBV7-2 to TRBJ2-3; a weak D match, TRBD2 (5 bases). The CDR3 consists of 16 residues. V was shortened by 6 bases and J by 4 bases, with 20 bases between the two germline ends. Germline V lookup: CDR1 SGHTA, CDR2 FQGNSA. CDR3 sequence reads: CASRINGLGVSDTQYF. The CDR3 coding sequence is TGTGCCAGCAGAATCAACGGTTTGGGAGTATCAGATACGCAGTATTTT. Looking up the rest from reference TRBV7-2 and TRBJ2-3 gives the full variable domain: GAGVSQSPSNKVTEKGKDVELRCDPISGHTALYWYRQSLGQGLEFLIYFQGNSAPDKSGLPSDRFSAERTGGSVSTLTIQRTQQEDSAVYLCASRINGLGVSDTQYFGPGTRLTVL.

This sequence joins TRBV6-6 and TRBJ1-5; D is uncertain. This CDR3 is built from 12 residues. Germline V lookup: CDR1 MNHNY, CDR2 SVGAGI (reference sequence). Between the trimmed V and J ends, which lost 7 bases and 3 bases, there was a span of 7 bases. The CDR3 nucleotides read TGTGCCAGCAAGGGTGCCAATCAGCCCCAGCATTTT. Translated: CASKGANQPQHF.

V usage is TRBV5-1 and J usage is TRBJ2-5, with unresolved D. In germline, CDR1 is SGHRS, CDR2 YFSETQ. V dropped 3 bases and J dropped 5 bases, with 11 bases sitting between them. This CDR3 spans 13 amino acids. CDR3 DNA: TGCGCCAGCAGCTGGGGTAGCAGGGAGACCCAGTACTTC. This sequence encodes CASSWGSRETQYF.

In its sample, this clone was seen once. This rearrangement joins TRBV6-6 to TRBJ1-1; D is perhaps TRBD1 (6 bases). The germline V gene has CDR1 MNHNY and CDR2 SVGAGI (reference sequence). V lost 8 bases and J 1 base, leaving 14 bases between the germline ends. The CDR3 covers 14 residues. The CDR3 DNA reads TGTGCCAGCCTAAGGGGGAGGGCGAACACTGAAGCTTTCTTT. It codes for CASLRGRANTEAFF.

V gene TRBV3-1 (or the pseudogene TRBV3-2) combines with J gene TRBJ1-1; D remains unclear. The CDR3 loop spans 12 amino acids. Deletions cut 0 bases from V and 5 bases from J, with 4 bases between. The germline CDR1 and CDR2 sequences are LGHDT and YNNKEL (reference sequence). The CDR3: CASSQDPTEAFF. In nucleotides, the CDR3 is TGTGCCAGCAGCCAAGATCCAACTGAAGCTTTCTTT.

The chain combines TRBV7-2 with TRBJ2-1; 8 bases align to TRBD2. The CDR3 totals 14 residues. V trimming: 5 bases; J trimming: 8 bases; junction bases outside the gene matches: 8. CDR1 and CDR2 (germline): SGHTA, FQGNSA. CDR3 amino acids: CASSEGLGVDEQFF. The CDR3 DNA sequence: TGTGCCAGCAGCGAGGGACTAGGGGTTGATGAGCAGTTCTTC.

This clone has more than one count but fewer than ten. J is TRBJ1-1 and V is TRBV11-2; no clear D. In germline, CDR1 is SGHAT, CDR2 FQNNGV. Between the trimmed V and J ends, which lost 0 bases and 8 bases, there was a span of 10 bases. The CDR3 has 13 residues. CDR3 region: CASSLDRPPEAFF. CDR3 DNA sequence: TGTGCCAGCAGCTTAGACAGACCCCCGGAAGCTTTCTTT.

The chain carries TRBV19 and TRBJ2-2; D possibly corresponds to TRBD1 (5 bases). CDR3 length: 15 residues. In germline, CDR1 is LNHDA, CDR2 SQIVND (reference sequence). Trimming took 2 bases from V and 5 from J, leaving 12 bases between them. CDR3 sequence reads: CASSIPGLRTGELFF. The CDR3 coding sequence is TGTGCCAGTAGTATACCAGGGTTGAGAACCGGGGAGCTGTTTTTT.

This sequence joins TRBV11-2 and TRBJ1-1; TRBD1 matches 7 bases. The CDR3 covers 14 residues. The ends lost 6 bases at V and 10 bases at J; junction bases unmatched: 14. In germline, CDR1 is SGHAT, CDR2 FQNNGV. CDR3 sequence: CASRETGARGLAFF. CDR3 nucleotides: TGTGCCAGCAGAGAAACAGGGGCGCGGGGGCTAGCTTTCTTT.

This chain uses TRBV3-1 (or the pseudogene TRBV3-2) with TRBJ2-7; possible D gene TRBD2, 7 bases. V shed 3 bases and J shed 2 bases, with 14 bases lying between them. CDR3 length: 15 amino acids. From germline, CDR1 is LGHDT and CDR2 YNNKEL (reference sequence). CDR3 nucleotide sequence: TGTGCCAGCAGCCAGGGGGGGGCGGCTACCTACGAGCAGTACTTC. Translation: CASSQGGAATYEQYF.

The chain employs TRBV6-5 and TRBJ1-1; 8 bases are shared with TRBD1. Per germline, CDR1 MNHEY and CDR2 SVGAGI. This CDR3 region has 15 residues. J was trimmed by 1 base and V by 6 bases; bases with no gene match: 7. DNA for the CDR3: TGTGCCAGCAGGACCCCAGGGGGCCCGAACACTGAAGCTTTCTTT. It encodes CASRTPGGPNTEAFF.

The chain couples TRBV27 to TRBJ2-3; TRBD2 agrees at 9 bases. The CDR3 is 16 residues long. V was pared by 4 bases and J by 2 bases, with 7 bases of the junction left unmatched. Germline CDR1 reads MNHEY; CDR2 reads SMNVEV (reference sequence). The CDR3 DNA is TGTGCCAGCAGTTGGACTAGACTAGCGGCCACAGATACGCAGTATTTT. Translating gives CASSWTRLAATDTQYF.

This clone appeared a few times. The chain links TRBV5-1 to TRBJ1-1, with D unresolved. Germline V CDR1 and CDR2: SGHRS, YFSETQ. This CDR3 comprises 14 residues. V was trimmed by 3 bases and J by 1 base, leaving 10 bases between them. The CDR3 loop reads CASSSMAGNTEAFF. The CDR3 DNA follows: TGCGCCAGCAGCTCCATGGCAGGGAACACTGAAGCTTTCTTT.